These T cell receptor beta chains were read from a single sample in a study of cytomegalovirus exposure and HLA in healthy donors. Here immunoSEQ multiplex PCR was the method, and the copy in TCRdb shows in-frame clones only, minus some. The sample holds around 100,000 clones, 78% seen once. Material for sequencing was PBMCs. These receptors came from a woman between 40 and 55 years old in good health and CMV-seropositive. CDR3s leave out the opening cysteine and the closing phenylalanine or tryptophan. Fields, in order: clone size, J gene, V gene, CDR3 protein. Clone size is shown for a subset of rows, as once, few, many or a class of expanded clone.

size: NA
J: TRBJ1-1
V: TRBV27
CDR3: ASSLSSGGNTEAF

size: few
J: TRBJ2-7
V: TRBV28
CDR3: ASSQPQGATYEQY

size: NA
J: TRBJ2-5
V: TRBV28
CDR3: ASRGTEKETQY

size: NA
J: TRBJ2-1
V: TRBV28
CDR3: ASTPLAGRDNEQF

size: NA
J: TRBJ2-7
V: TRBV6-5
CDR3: ASIPAGGLYEQY

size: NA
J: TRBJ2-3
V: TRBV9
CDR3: ASSLSGLRTDTQY

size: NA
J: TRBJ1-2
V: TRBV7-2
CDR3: ASSFRQGRYGYT

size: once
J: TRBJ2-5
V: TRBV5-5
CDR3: ASTQLAQETQY

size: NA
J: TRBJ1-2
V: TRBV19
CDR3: ASSPRDYGYT

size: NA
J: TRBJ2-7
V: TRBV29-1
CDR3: SVEAQVSNEQY

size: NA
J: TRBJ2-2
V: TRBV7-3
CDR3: ASSSPGGRTGELF

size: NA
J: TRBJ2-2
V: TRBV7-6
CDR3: ASSFSAGNTGELF

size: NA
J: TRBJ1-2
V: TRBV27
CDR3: ASSFTYRGPFTRNGYT

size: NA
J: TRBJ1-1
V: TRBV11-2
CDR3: ASSLASLRVEAF

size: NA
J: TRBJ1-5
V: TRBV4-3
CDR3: ASSQDSVPPSNQPQH

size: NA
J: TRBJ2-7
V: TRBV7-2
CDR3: ASSPTTTAYEQY

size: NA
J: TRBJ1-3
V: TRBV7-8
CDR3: ASSRSQASSGNTIY

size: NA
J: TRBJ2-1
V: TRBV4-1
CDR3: ASSQLGTGSYNEQF

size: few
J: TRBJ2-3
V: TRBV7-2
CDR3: ASSLVWLSGDTQY

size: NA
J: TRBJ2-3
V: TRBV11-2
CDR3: ASSLAPPGVADTQY

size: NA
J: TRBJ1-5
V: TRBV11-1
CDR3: ASSSGTGTNQPQH

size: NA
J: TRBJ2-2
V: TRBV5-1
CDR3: ASRRTGTGELF

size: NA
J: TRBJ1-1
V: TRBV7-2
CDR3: ASLGQGDTEAF

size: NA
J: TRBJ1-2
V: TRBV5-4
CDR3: ASSLGGRGLRAQGYT

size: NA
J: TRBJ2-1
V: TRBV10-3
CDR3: AISGQKDYNEQF

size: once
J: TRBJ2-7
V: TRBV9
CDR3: ASSPRGRAGSYEQY

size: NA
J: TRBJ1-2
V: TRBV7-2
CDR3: ASSPGMNYGYT

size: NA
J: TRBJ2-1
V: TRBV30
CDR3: AWTSGRGINEQF

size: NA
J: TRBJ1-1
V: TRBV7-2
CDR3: ASSTRQGLAMNTEAF

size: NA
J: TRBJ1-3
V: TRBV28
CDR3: ASSEQGFSGNTIY

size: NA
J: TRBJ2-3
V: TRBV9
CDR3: ASSGGLAGGLTDTQY

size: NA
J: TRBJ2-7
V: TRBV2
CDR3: ASSATASYEQY

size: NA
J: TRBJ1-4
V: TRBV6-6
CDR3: ASTTTGGREKLF

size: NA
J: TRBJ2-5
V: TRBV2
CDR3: ASSPGTGQETQY